Following are 5 T cell receptor beta chains from one sample sequenced in a study of vaccination and CD4 T cells after COVID-19. Treatment here: approximately nine-day PBMC culture with coronavirus spike peptide pools or control peptides (ViraFEST assay). Oncomine TCR Beta short-read sequencing was applied to DNA from cultured CD4+ T cells. Using its own MiXCR run on the PCR reads, TCRdb lists one record per CDR3 protein. The sample holds approximately 11,000 distinct CDR3 sequences, about two thirds seen once. The antigens for these receptors are not known. The sequenced sample was CD4+ T cells from blood, cultured in vitro. These receptors were obtained from a human donor who had recovered from COVID-19.

The rearrangement links TRBV6-2 or TRBV6-3 to TRBJ1-5; perhaps TRBD1 as D (5 bases). V gave up 8 bases and J gave up 7 bases, with 15 bases separating them. The CDR3 extends over 13 amino acids. Per germline, CDR1 MNHEY and CDR2 SVGEGT. The CDR3 DNA sequence: TGTGCCAGCCGGGACCCCGGCGGGCAGCCCCAGCATTTT. Translating it yields CASRDPGGQPQHF.

The CDR3 protein is CASSRPQVTEAFF. The CDR3 nucleotides are TGTGCCAGCAGCCGCCCTCAGGTCACTGAAGCTTTCTTT. The V gene is TRBV6-2 or TRBV6-3, the J gene TRBJ1-1; D unresolved. Germline V gene sequence: CDR1 MNHEY, CDR2 SVGEGT. The CDR3 totals 13 residues. The V and J ends lost 6 bases and 4 bases respectively, with 12 bases between them.

This rearrangement joins TRBV6-2 or TRBV6-3 to TRBJ2-7; 7 nucleotides align to TRBD1. From germline, CDR1 is MNHEY and CDR2 SVGEGT. CDR3 length: 13 residues. The junction had 6 bases not matched to a gene; V was cut back by 7 bases and J by 3 bases. This chain's CDR3 is CASTGQVHYEQYF. CDR3 DNA: TGTGCCAGCACCGGACAGGTTCACTACGAGCAGTACTTC.

The chain recombines TRBV20-1 with TRBJ2-7; unclear D gene. The germline gives CDR1 DFQATT, CDR2 SNEGSKA (reference sequence). Trimming shortened V by 1 base and J by 4 bases, and 5 bases separated the two germline ends. The CDR3 covers 11 residues. In DNA, the CDR3 is TGCAGTGCTAGAGGGGGTTACGAGCAGTACTTC. Protein: CSARGGYEQYF.

The V call is TRBV6-4, the J call TRBJ1-1, with a tentative D call TRBD1 (6 bases). The CDR3 is 13 residues long. Looked up from germline, CDR1 is MRHNA and CDR2 is SNTAGT. The V end was cut by 7 bases, the J end by 1 base, with 10 bases between. For the CDR3, the DNA is TGTGCCAGCAAATACAGGGAGAACACTGAAGCTTTCTTT. Translated, it gives CASKYRENTEAFF.